A single sample gave rise to the 6 T cell receptor beta chains below, sequenced in a study of T cells expressing NK-cell markers. TCRdb re-analyzed the 5' RACE reads; it lists each CDR3 protein once, without DNA. The listing records 350,000 to 400,000 distinct CDR3 sequences. Sequenced sample: blood T cells: a sorted CD56 or NKG2C T cell subset, CD4+ or CD8+ T cells, or bulk PBMC T cells (not recorded which). The receptors were sampled from a woman aged 45-59 years in good health.

The chain combines TRBV12-3 or TRBV12-4 with TRBJ2-3; TCRdb indicates TRBD1, and absent DNA this call remains unverified. This CDR3 region has 15 residues. The CDR3 is CASTPGGVRKDTQYF.

V is TRBV24-1 and J is TRBJ2-7; without DNA, the TCRdb call of TRBD2 cannot be checked. CDR1 and CDR2 from the germline V gene are KGHDR and SFDVKD. The CDR3 has 12 amino acids. CDR3 loop: CATSDLGSEQYF.

J is TRBJ2-4 and V is TRBV7-9. The CDR3 runs to 14 residues. In germline, CDR1 is SEHNR, CDR2 FQNEAQ (reference sequence). CDR3 residues: CASTIQGSKNIQYF.

The CDR3 loop is CATSPGTGSNIQYF. The V call is TRBV5-1, the J call TRBJ2-4; TCRdb outputs TRBD1, but without DNA this stays unchecked. There are 14 residues in the CDR3. In germline, CDR1 is SGHRS, CDR2 YFSETQ. The entire variable domain, with the rest obtained from reference TRBV5-1 and TRBJ2-4, is as follows: KAGVTQTPRYLIKTRGQQVTLSCSPISGHRSVSWYQQTPGQGLQFLFEYFSETQRNKGNFPGRFSGRQFSNSRSEMNVSTLELGDSALYLCATSPGTGSNIQYFGAGTRLSVL.

This CDR3 is CSARDPSDYNEQFF. The chain has TRBV20-1 and TRBJ2-1. Germline CDR1 DFQATT, CDR2 SNEGSKA (reference sequence). The CDR3 sequence is 14 residues long.

The chain has TRBV29-1 and TRBJ1-5; TCRdb reports TRBD1, a call that lacks DNA to check it against. CDR1 SQVTM and CDR2 ANQGSEA come from the germline V gene. The CDR3 is 13 amino acids. The CDR3 loop reads CSAARGGNQPQHF.